The 5 T cell receptor beta chains below were found in one sample sequenced in a study of human T cells and chemical hapten exposure. TCRdb reprocessed the RACE reads with MiXCR, giving one entry per CDR3 protein. The sample carries 250,000 or so distinct CDR3 sequences, around 7.3% recorded once. Time point denoted: pre-sensitization, week 0. Treatment of the sample: therapeutic diphenylcyclopropenone sensitization with weekly scalp DPC. The sequencing here drew on whole blood, taken in connection with sensitization to the hapten diphenylcyclopropenone (DPC). These receptors originate from a man aged 18 to 30 with alopecia areata. Some clones in this sample may be carry-over from other donors' samples.

The J gene is TRBJ2-1, the V gene TRBV15, with a tentative D call TRBD1 (5 bases). The germline V gene has CDR1 LNHNV and CDR2 YYDKDF (reference sequence). The germline V and J ends were trimmed by 7 bases and 3 bases, with 7 bases remaining between them. This CDR3 comprises 12 residues. CDR3 region: CATTRDYNEQFF. CDR3 coding DNA: TGTGCCACCACCAGGGACTACAATGAGCAGTTCTTC.

The rearrangement links TRBV5-1 to TRBJ2-5; no clear D. The germline V gene encodes CDR1 SGHRS and CDR2 YFSETQ. V was trimmed by 2 bases and J by 4 bases, leaving 6 bases between them. The CDR3 contains 12 residues. CDR3 amino acids: CASSFAPETQYF. In DNA form, the CDR3 reads TGCGCCAGCAGCTTTGCACCAGAGACCCAGTACTTC.

Many counts were recorded for this clonotype. The V gene is TRBV10-3, the J gene TRBJ1-5, with 7 bases that match TRBD1. With 4 bases clipped from V and 2 bases from J, the junction kept 8 bases outside the gene matches. The CDR3 extends over 16 amino acids. The germline V gene has CDR1 ENHRY and CDR2 SYGVKD. The CDR3 protein is CAISGGDRAGNQPQHF. The CDR3 region has the DNA TGTGCCATCAGTGGGGGAGACAGGGCGGGCAATCAGCCCCAGCATTTT.

The gene calls are TRBV7-2 and TRBJ2-4, with D possibly matching TRBD2 (5 bases). With 5 bases removed from V and 0 bases from J, the gap between germline ends came to 14 bases. This CDR3 is 16 amino acids long. The germline V gene has CDR1 SGHTA and CDR2 FQGNSA. CDR3 nucleotides: TGTGCCAGCAGCCCCCCGGACTTAATAGCCAAAAACATTCAGTACTTC. Residues: CASSPPDLIAKNIQYF.

This clonotype was seen more than once but under ten times. J is TRBJ1-1 and V is TRBV5-1; no clear D. V was shortened by 2 bases and J by 2 bases, with 7 bases between the two germline ends. The germline CDR1 and CDR2 sequences are SGHRS and YFSETQ. The CDR3 consists of 13 residues. CDR3 DNA: TGCGCCAGCAGCTTTGGGCACAACACTGAAGCTTTCTTT. Translation gives CASSFGHNTEAFF. The variable domain in full, with the rest retrieved from reference TRBV5-1 and TRBJ1-1, is KAGVTQTPRYLIKTRGQQVTLSCSPISGHRSVSWYQQTPGQGLQFLFEYFSETQRNKGNFPGRFSGRQFSNSRSEMNVSTLELGDSALYLCASSFGHNTEAFFGQGTRLTVV.